This entry concerns a single TCR beta chain. The data are from a study of Graves' ophthalmopathy and Graves' hyperthyroidism. The authors amplified TCR beta CDR3 regions, and they did so from RNA transcripts for repertoire sequencing. Scientists carried out first-round RT-PCR using HTBI primers and then a second-round multiplex PCR. TCRdb called the multiplex PCR reads again in MiXCR, with one record for every CDR3 protein. The sample shows about 380,000 distinct CDR3 sequences, 15% to 19% of them seen only once. The CDR3 runs to 11 residues. Trimming took 5 bases from V and 11 from J, leaving 12 bases between them. Ages of hyperthyroidism patients ran from 18 to 65, and their diagnoses were new, under 2 months' duration. Excluded: other autoimmune disease, uncontrolled infection, pregnancy or lactation.

The TCR comes from a woman between 18 and 29 years old with stable Graves' hyperthyroidism. The specimen was peripheral blood. The V gene is TRBV12-3 or TRBV12-4, the J gene TRBJ1-1; D may be TRBD1 (5 bases). CDR3 nucleotides: TGTGCCAGCAGTGGGGGACCGAGGGCTTTCTTT. This gives the protein CASSGGPRAFF.